This T cell receptor beta chain was captured by sequencing in a study of identical twins. Findings and limits, study-wide: Invariant cells of the MAIT and iNKT types might have partly distorted the zero-insertion analyses. Modelling approaches yielded underestimates of out-of-frame TCR alpha sharing between monozygotic twins. Alpha sequences that were out-of-frame and twin-shared showed an excess of low generation probability.

CDR1 and CDR2 (germline): MNHNS, SASEGT. This CDR3 spans 14 amino acids. Trimming stripped 5 bases from V and 1 base from J, with 12 bases between. This clonotype came up many times. Its antigen is as yet unknown. Carrying unique molecular identifiers, the cDNA also gained a universal primer site through template switching. TCRdb independently ran MiXCR on the 5' RACE reads; one entry per CDR3 protein. The sample yields roughly 150,000 distinct CDR3 sequences, approximately 3.5% seen once. Material for sequencing was memory T cells sorted from blood. This TCR was sampled from a man in his late teens or twenties in good health. The chain joins TRBV6-1 to TRBJ2-7; D possibly corresponds to TRBD1 (6 bases). The CDR3 spells CASSQTRGSYEQYV. CDR3 nucleotide sequence: TGTGCCAGCAGTCAAACTAGGGGGTCCTACGAGCAGTACGTC.